The 9 T cell receptor beta chains listed next were all sequenced from one sample in a study of cytomegalovirus exposure and HLA in healthy donors (dated 2017 in TCRdb). Library construction relied on the immunoSEQ multiplex PCR assay. TCRdb re-hosts the immuneACCESS table, in-frame sequences only. Its copies lack some clones; in the studies checked, an unresolved V gene accounts for under half of them, and the cause for the rest is not known. Within this sample are some 98,000 clones, with about 90% of them counted one time only. Around 6% of the sample belongs to the ten largest clones. The sample taken for sequencing was PBMCs. These receptors all stem from a young man in good health and CMV-seropositive.

The genes are TRBV11-2 and TRBJ1-1; 7 bases agree with TRBD1. The CDR3 consists of 14 residues. Unmatched junction bases numbered 1, after V lost 3 bases and J lost 0 bases. Germline V CDR1 and CDR2: SGHAT, FQNNGV. CDR3 in amino acids: CASSLTGMNTEAFF. For the CDR3, the DNA is TGTGCCAGCAGCTTGACAGGGATGAACACTGAAGCTTTCTTT.

The rearrangement links TRBV19 to TRBJ2-1; 8 nucleotides align to TRBD2. Germline V gene sequence: CDR1 LNHDA, CDR2 SQIVND (reference sequence). This CDR3 comprises 15 residues. J lost 15 bases, V lost 5 bases, and 18 bases had no gene match. The CDR3 loop is CASSVLAEDPSTRFF. CDR3 coding DNA: TGTGCCAGTAGTGTACTAGCGGAGGACCCCTCCACAAGGTTCTTC. The full variable domain, rest sourced from reference TRBV19 and TRBJ2-1, is DGGITQSPKYLFRKEGQNVTLSCEQNLNHDAMYWYRQDPGQGLRLIYYSQIVNDFQKGDIAEGYSVSREKKESFPLTVTSAQKNPTAFYLCASSVLAEDPSTRFFGPGTRLTVL.

This clone was counted a single time. The chain has TRBV7-3 and TRBJ2-1, with 8 nucleotides matching TRBD2. Per germline, CDR1 SGHTA and CDR2 FQGTGA. V lost 5 bases to trimming and J lost 8 bases; unmatched junction nucleotides: 11. CDR3 length equals 15 residues. CDR3 amino acids: CASSRSREEVDEQFF. CDR3 in DNA: TGTGCCAGCAGCCGCTCGCGGGAGGAAGTCGATGAGCAGTTCTTC.

J is TRBJ2-5 and V is TRBV27; unclear D gene. The CDR3 loop spans 15 amino acids. Germline CDR1 reads MNHEY; CDR2 reads SMNVEV (reference sequence). V gave up 4 bases and J gave up 2 bases, with 14 bases separating them. The CDR3: CASSYVGQAQETQYF. CDR3 coding DNA: TGTGCCAGCAGTTACGTGGGTCAGGCACAAGAGACCCAGTACTTC.

The genes are TRBV25-1 and TRBJ2-7; TRBD2 is a possible D gene (7 bases). The CDR3 totals 16 residues. The germline V and J ends were trimmed by 1 base and 2 bases, with 15 bases remaining between them. In germline, CDR1 is MGHDK, CDR2 SYGVNS. In nucleotides, the CDR3 is TGTGCCAGCAGTGAATGGGGAGGGGGGTTCGCCTACGAGCAGTACTTC. Amino acid sequence: CASSEWGGGFAYEQYF.

The rearrangement joins TRBV19 to TRBJ2-7; a possible D gene is TRBD2 (5 bases). This CDR3 comprises 13 residues. Trimming removed 7 bases at V and 7 bases at J, with 17 bases between. Germline V gene lookup returns CDR1 LNHDA and CDR2 SQIVND (reference sequence). The CDR3: CASTLWLTGEQYF. CDR3 nucleotide sequence: TGTGCCAGTACCCTTTGGTTGACGGGGGAGCAGTACTTC.

As DNA, the CDR3 is TGTGCCAGCAGCGCTAGGACAGGGTTGTCCTACGAGCAGTACTTC. It specifies CASSARTGLSYEQYF. This chain joins TRBV11-1 and TRBJ2-7; 8 nucleotides line up with TRBD1. CDR1 is SGHAT, CDR2 FQDESV, per germline (reference sequence). The CDR3 runs to 15 residues. V shed 5 bases, J shed 1 base, and the junction held 7 bases outside the gene matches.

V and J are TRBV6-1 and TRBJ1-4, with a weak D call TRBD1 (5 bases). The CDR3 totals 15 residues. With 1 base removed from V and 6 bases from J, the gap between germline ends came to 12 bases. From germline, CDR1 is MNHNS and CDR2 SASEGT. As DNA, the CDR3 is TGTGCCAGCAGTGAAGGGCCAGGGTTGGATGAAAAACTGTTTTTT. Translation gives CASSEGPGLDEKLFF.

V usage is TRBV6-1 and J usage is TRBJ1-2; the match to TRBD1 covers 8 bases. The trim removed 6 bases at V and 12 bases at J, leaving 12 bases unmatched. CDR3 length: 13 amino acids. Looked up from germline, CDR1 is MNHNS and CDR2 is SASEGT. The CDR3 loop reads CASSRGRLVGDTF. For the CDR3, the DNA is TGTGCCAGCAGCAGGGGGCGTCTGGTTGGGGACACCTTC.